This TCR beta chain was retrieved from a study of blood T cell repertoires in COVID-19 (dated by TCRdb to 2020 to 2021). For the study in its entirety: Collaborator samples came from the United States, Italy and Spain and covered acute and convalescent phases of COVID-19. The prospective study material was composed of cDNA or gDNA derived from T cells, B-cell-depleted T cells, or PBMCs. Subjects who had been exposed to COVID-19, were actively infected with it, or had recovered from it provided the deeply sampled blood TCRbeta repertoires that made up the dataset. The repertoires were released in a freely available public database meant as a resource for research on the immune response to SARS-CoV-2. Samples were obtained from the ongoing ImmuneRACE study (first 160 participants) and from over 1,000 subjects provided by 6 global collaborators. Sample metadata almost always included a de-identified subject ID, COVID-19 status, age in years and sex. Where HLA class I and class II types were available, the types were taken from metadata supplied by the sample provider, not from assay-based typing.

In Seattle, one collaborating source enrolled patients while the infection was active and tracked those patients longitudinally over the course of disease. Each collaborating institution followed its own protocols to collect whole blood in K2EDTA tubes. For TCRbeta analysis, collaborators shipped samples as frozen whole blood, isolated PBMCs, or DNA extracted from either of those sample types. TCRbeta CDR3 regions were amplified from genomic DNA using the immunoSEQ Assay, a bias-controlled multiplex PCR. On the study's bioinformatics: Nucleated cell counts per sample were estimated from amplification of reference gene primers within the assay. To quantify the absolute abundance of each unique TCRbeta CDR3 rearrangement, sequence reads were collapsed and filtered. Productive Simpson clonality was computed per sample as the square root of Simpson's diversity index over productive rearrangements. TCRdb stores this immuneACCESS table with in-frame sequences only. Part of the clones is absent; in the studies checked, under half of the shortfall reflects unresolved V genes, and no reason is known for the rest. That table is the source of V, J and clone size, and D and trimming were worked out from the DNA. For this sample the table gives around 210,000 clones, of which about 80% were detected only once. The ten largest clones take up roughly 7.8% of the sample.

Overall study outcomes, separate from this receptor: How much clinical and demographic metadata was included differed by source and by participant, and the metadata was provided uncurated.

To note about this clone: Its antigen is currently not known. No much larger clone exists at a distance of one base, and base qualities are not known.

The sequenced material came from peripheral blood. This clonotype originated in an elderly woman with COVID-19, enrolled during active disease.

The nucleotides are TGTGCCAGCAGCCAGGATTCGACAGGGGCAGCACCCCTCCACTTT. It specifies CASSQDSTGAAPLHF. The chain is encoded by TRBV3-1 (or the pseudogene TRBV3-2) joined to TRBJ1-6; 8 of the junction bases match TRBD1. According to the germline V gene (reference sequence), CDR1 reads LGHDT and CDR2 reads YNNKEL. Relative to germline, V is missing 3 bases and J is missing 11 bases, with 9 bases of the junction outside any gene match. CDR3 length: 15 amino acids, cysteine to phenylalanine. The retained sequence is limited to the CDR3, 45 bases, with the frame set at the first base.